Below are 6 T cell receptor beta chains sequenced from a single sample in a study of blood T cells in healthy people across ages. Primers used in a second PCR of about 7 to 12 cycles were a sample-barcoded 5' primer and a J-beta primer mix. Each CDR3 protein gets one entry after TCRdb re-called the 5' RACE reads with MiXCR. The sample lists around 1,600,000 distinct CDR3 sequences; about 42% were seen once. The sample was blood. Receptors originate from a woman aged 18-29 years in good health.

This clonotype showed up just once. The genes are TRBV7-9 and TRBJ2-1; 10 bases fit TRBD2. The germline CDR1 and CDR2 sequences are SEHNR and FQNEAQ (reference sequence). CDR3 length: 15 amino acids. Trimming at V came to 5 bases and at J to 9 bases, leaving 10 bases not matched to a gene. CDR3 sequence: CASSPQRLAGGEQFF. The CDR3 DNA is TGTGCCAGCAGCCCCCAAAGGTTAGCGGGGGGTGAGCAGTTCTTC.

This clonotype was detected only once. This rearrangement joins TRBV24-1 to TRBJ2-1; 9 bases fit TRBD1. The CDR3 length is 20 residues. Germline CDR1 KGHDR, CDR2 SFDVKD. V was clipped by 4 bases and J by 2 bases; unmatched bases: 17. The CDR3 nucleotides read TGTGCCACCAGTGACCGTACAGGGGGCGTCAGGTTAGGGACCTACAATGAGCAGTTCTTC. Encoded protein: CATSDRTGGVRLGTYNEQFF.

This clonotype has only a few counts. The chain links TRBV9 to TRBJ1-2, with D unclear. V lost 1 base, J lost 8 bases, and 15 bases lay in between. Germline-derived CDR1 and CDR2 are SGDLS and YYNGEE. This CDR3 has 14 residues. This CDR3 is CASSVNSGSWGYTF. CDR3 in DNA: TGTGCCAGCAGCGTAAATTCGGGGAGCTGGGGCTACACCTTC.

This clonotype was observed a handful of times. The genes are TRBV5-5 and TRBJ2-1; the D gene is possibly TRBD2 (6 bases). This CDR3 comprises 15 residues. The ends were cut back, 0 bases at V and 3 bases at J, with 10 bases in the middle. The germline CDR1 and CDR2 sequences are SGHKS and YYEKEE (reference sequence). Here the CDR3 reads CASSLVAAFYNEQFF. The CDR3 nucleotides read TGTGCCAGCAGCTTGGTAGCGGCATTCTACAATGAGCAGTTCTTC. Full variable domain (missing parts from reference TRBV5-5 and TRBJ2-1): DAGVTQSPTHLIKTRGQQVTLRCSPISGHKSVSWYQQVLGQGPQFIFQYYEKEERGRGNFPDRFSARQFPNYSSELNVNALLLGDSALYLCASSLVAAFYNEQFFGPGTRLTVL.

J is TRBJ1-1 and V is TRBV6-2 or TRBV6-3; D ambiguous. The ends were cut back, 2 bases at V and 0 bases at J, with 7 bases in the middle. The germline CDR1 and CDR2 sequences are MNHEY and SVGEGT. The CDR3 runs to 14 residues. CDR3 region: CASSYPTMNTEAFF. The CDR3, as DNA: TGTGCCAGCAGTTACCCCACCATGAACACTGAAGCTTTCTTT.

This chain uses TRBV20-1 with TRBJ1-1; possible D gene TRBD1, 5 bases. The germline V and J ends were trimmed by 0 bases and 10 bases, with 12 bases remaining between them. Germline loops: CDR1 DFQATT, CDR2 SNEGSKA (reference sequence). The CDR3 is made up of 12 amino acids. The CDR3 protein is CSARDRGGPAFF. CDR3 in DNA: TGCAGTGCTAGAGATCGGGGCGGGCCAGCTTTCTTT.